The sequence of this T cell receptor (beta chain) was determined in a study of cytomegalovirus exposure and HLA in healthy donors. The overall study: HLA-typed donors were the source of tens of millions of unique TCRs held in an early data release. Study results and caveats: A later analysis revealed that TCR association rates differed between HLA loci, peaking at DRB1 and bottoming out at HLA-C.

Trimming stripped 2 bases from V and 5 bases from J, with 10 bases between. Per germline, CDR1 MNHNS and CDR2 SASEGT. CDR3 length: 14 residues. 13 Jbeta primers and 60 Vbeta primers were used for the PCR. Study processing details: An analysis performed later counted roughly 80 million unique TCR beta chains (roughly 11 million of them shared). The assay was immunoSEQ multiplex PCR, and TCRdb's table has in-frame clones only and misses some. D and trimming come from the DNA, and the V and J calls and clone size come from that table. The sample carries under 200,000 clones, roughly 80% recorded once. About this clone: Antigen specificity is unknown.

The chain employs TRBV6-1 and TRBJ2-1; D may be TRBD1 (7 bases). This TCR derives from a woman aged 18-35 years in good health and CMV-seronegative. The sequenced material came from PBMCs. CDR3 DNA: TGTGCCAGCAGTGAACAGGGGGGAAACAATGAGCAGTTCTTC. Translated, it gives CASSEQGGNNEQFF.